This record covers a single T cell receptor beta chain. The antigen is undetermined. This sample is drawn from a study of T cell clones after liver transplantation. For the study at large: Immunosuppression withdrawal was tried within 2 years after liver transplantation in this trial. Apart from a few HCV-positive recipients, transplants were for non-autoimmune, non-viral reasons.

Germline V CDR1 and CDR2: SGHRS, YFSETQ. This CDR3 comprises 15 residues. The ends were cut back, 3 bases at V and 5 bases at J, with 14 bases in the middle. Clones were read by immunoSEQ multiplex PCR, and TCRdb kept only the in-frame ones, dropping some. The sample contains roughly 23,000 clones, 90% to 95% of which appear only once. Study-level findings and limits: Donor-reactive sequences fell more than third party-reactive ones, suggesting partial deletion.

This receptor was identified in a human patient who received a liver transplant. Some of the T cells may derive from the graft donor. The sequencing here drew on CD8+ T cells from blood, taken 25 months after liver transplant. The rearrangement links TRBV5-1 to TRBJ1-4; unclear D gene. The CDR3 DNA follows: TGCGCCAGCAGCTCTACGCCGGACGGCAATGAAAAACTGTTTTTT. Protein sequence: CASSSTPDGNEKLFF.